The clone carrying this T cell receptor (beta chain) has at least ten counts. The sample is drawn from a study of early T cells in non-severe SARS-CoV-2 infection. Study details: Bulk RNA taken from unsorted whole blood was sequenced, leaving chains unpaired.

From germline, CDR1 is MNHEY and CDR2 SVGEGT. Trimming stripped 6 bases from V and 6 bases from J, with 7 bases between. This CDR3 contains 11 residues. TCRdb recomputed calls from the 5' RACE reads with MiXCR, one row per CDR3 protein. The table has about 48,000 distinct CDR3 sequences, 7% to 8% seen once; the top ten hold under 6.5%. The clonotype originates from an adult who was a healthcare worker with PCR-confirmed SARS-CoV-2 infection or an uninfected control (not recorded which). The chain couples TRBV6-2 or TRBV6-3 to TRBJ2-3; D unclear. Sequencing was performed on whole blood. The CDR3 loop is CASSASDTQYF. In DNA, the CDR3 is TGTGCCAGCAGCGCCTCCGATACGCAGTATTTT.